Listed here are 14 T cell receptor beta chains from one sample, sequenced in a study of cytomegalovirus exposure and HLA in healthy donors. PCR was performed using 60 Vbeta and 13 Jbeta primers. TCRdb's copy holds only in-frame clones and misses some; the assay was immunoSEQ multiplex PCR. The sample consists of about 180,000 clones, about four fifths of them appearing once. The sample comprised PBMCs. These receptors were collected from a man aged 25-45 years in good health and CMV-seropositive.

The chain links TRBV19 to TRBJ1-4; D is ambiguous. V shed 3 bases and J shed 4 bases, with 9 bases lying between them. Germline CDR1 is LNHDA and CDR2 is SQIVND (reference sequence). CDR3 length: 14 residues. CDR3 sequence (DNA): TGTGCCAGTAGTATTACCGCGATTAATGAAAAACTGTTTTTT. Its protein product is CASSITAINEKLFF.

This chain connects TRBV19 to TRBJ1-2; 7 bases align to TRBD1. Germline trimming cut 2 bases from V and 8 bases from J; bases unmatched to any gene: 5. Germline V CDR1 and CDR2: LNHDA, SQIVND (reference sequence). This CDR3 contains 13 residues. The CDR3 loop is CASSIRQGPGYTF. The CDR3, as DNA: TGTGCCAGTAGTATACGACAGGGCCCAGGCTACACCTTC.

The chain joins TRBV28 to TRBJ1-5, with D maybe TRBD1 (5 bases). The V gene lost 8 bases and the J gene lost 4 bases, with 15 bases spanning the gap. Looked up from germline, CDR1 is MDHEN and CDR2 is SYDVKM. This CDR3 spans 14 amino acids. The CDR3 nucleotides read TGTGCCAGCGGACGACAGATCGCAAATCAGCCCCAGCATTTT. Its protein is CASGRQIANQPQHF.

This rearrangement joins TRBV28 to TRBJ1-4; D remains unclear. With 6 bases removed from V and 7 bases from J, the gap between germline ends came to 18 bases. Germline lookup yields CDR1 MDHEN and CDR2 SYDVKM. The CDR3 length is 15 residues. As DNA, the CDR3 is TGTGCCAGCAGCTTGTTCTCGGAGGGTGGTGAAAAACTGTTTTTT. Amino acid sequence: CASSLFSEGGEKLFF.

The chain uses TRBV27 and TRBJ2-5; D is unclear. CDR1 MNHEY and CDR2 SMNVEV come from the germline V gene (reference sequence). This CDR3 spans 15 amino acids. Trimming took 5 bases from V and 0 from J, leaving 13 bases between them. CDR3 coding DNA: TGTGCCAGCAGTCCCGGTGTCCGGTACCAAGAGACCCAGTACTTC. Amino acids: CASSPGVRYQETQYF.

The gene calls are TRBV4-1 and TRBJ2-1, with 11 positions matching TRBD2. This CDR3 comprises 16 residues. Trimming removed 4 bases from V and 3 bases from J; junction bases left unmatched: 5. The V gene's germline CDR1 is MGHRA and CDR2 YSYEKL. The CDR3 loop is CASSPGTSGIYNEQFF. In DNA form, the CDR3 reads TGCGCCAGCAGCCCCGGGACTAGCGGAATCTACAATGAGCAGTTCTTC.

The rearrangement uses TRBV14 and TRBJ1-1, with 7 positions matching TRBD1. The CDR3 contains 14 residues. With V trimmed by 6 bases and J by 2 bases, 6 bases remained unmatched. Germline CDR1 SGHDN, CDR2 FVKESK. CDR3 DNA: TGTGCCAGCAGACAGACAGGGTTTAACACTGAAGCTTTCTTT. Its protein product is CASRQTGFNTEAFF.

The J gene is TRBJ1-2, the V gene TRBV27; TRBD1 is a possible D gene (6 bases). V gave up 5 bases and J gave up 1 base, with 14 bases separating them. Germline CDR1 MNHEY, CDR2 SMNVEV (reference sequence). This CDR3 region has 15 residues. The CDR3 sequence: CASSPQGSLNYGYTF. CDR3 nucleotides: TGTGCCAGCAGTCCTCAGGGGTCCCTTAACTATGGCTACACCTTC.

The chain joins TRBV4-2 to TRBJ1-2; a possible D gene is TRBD1 (5 bases). The CDR3 extends over 17 amino acids. Per the germline V gene, CDR1 is LGHNA and CDR2 is YNFKEQ. V was cut by 0 bases and J by 4 bases, with 18 bases left in between. The CDR3 DNA sequence: TGTGCCAGCAGCCAAGATCTCCAGGGAGGAATTCTCTATGGCTACACCTTC. It specifies CASSQDLQGGILYGYTF.

The V and J genes are TRBV25-1 and TRBJ1-1; maybe TRBD1 (5 bases). There are 14 residues in the CDR3. The V gene's germline CDR1 is MGHDK and CDR2 SYGVNS. V was shortened by 2 bases and J by 0 bases, with 7 bases between the two germline ends. This CDR3 is CASSEGHLNTEAFF. CDR3 nucleotides: TGTGCCAGCAGTGAAGGACACTTGAACACTGAAGCTTTCTTT.

The V call is TRBV9, the J call TRBJ1-2, with TRBD1 matching 8 bases. Germline V CDR1 and CDR2: SGDLS, YYNGEE. The CDR3 sequence is 15 residues long. With 1 base clipped from V and 3 bases from J, the junction kept 5 bases outside the gene matches. CDR3 DNA: TGTGCCAGCAGCGTACTCGACAGGGGCCACTATGGCTACACCTTC. Translated: CASSVLDRGHYGYTF. The full variable domain, rest sourced from reference TRBV9 and TRBJ1-2, is DSGVTQTPKHLITATGQRVTLRCSPRSGDLSVYWYQQSLDQGLQFLIQYYNGEERAKGNILERFSAQQFPDLHSELNLSSLELGDSALYFCASSVLDRGHYGYTFGSGTRLTVV.

The V call is TRBV9, the J call TRBJ2-7, with 7 bases matching TRBD2. This CDR3 is built from 14 residues. Germline loops: CDR1 SGDLS, CDR2 YYNGEE. V gave up 0 bases and J gave up 6 bases; unmatched junction bases: 6. The CDR3 protein is CASSVGGGAGEQYF. The CDR3 DNA reads as TGTGCCAGCAGCGTAGGGGGAGGGGCTGGCGAGCAGTACTTC.

The CDR3 region is CASSLWSSTGGNSPLHF. DNA for the CDR3: TGTGCCAGCAGTTTATGGAGTTCTACAGGAGGGAATTCACCCCTCCACTTT. V gene TRBV28 combines with J gene TRBJ1-6; perhaps TRBD1 as D (5 bases). V was cut by 0 bases and J by 7 bases, with 16 bases left in between. The germline gives CDR1 MDHEN, CDR2 SYDVKM. This CDR3 is built from 17 residues.

V usage is TRBV27 and J usage is TRBJ1-6; no clear D. This CDR3 has 15 amino acids. The germline V gene encodes CDR1 MNHEY and CDR2 SMNVEV (reference sequence). With 6 bases removed from V and 3 bases from J, the gap between germline ends came to 12 bases. The CDR3 here is CASSRDIDYNSPLHF. CDR3 DNA: TGTGCCAGCAGCCGGGATATCGACTATAATTCACCCCTCCACTTT.